This TCR beta chain was captured by sequencing in a study of cytomegalovirus exposure and HLA in healthy donors. General study results and limits: It was confirmed in vitro that a few of the CMV-associated chains were specific for CMV antigens.

This clone has just a few counts. Antigen: not known. From germline, CDR1 is SGHTA and CDR2 FQGNSA. This CDR3 spans 15 amino acids. V was shortened by 1 base and J by 2 bases, with 10 bases between the two germline ends. PCR amplification relied on 60 Vbeta primers (plus 13 Jbeta primers). The protocol was immunoSEQ multiplex PCR, while the TCRdb copy is restricted to in-frame clones and leaves out a portion. This sample has roughly 120,000 clones, with roughly 80% found just once. Sequenced input: PBMCs. The chain is built from TRBV7-2 and TRBJ2-3, with a weak D call TRBD2 (6 bases). The TCR originated in a man aged 45 to 65 in good health and CMV-seronegative. The CDR3 loop reads CASSLGASVTDTQYF. CDR3 in DNA: TGTGCCAGCAGCTTAGGGGCTAGCGTCACAGATACGCAGTATTTT.